This T cell receptor beta chain was captured in a study of cytomegalovirus exposure and HLA in healthy donors. In the PCR, 60 Vbeta and 13 Jbeta primers were used. Data came from immunoSEQ multiplex PCR; TCRdb stores just in-frame clones and leaves some out. This sample yields about 150,000 clones, of which 80% are seen a single time; 9.5% to 15% belongs to the top ten. This CDR3 region has 15 residues. With 4 bases clipped from V and 2 bases from J, the junction kept 8 bases outside the gene matches. CDR1 is SGHVS, CDR2 FQNEAQ, per germline. The specimen was PBMCs. V and J are TRBV7-8 and TRBJ2-7; the match to TRBD1 covers 7 bases. The sequence was collected from a man under 40 in good health and CMV-seropositive. CDR3 amino acids: CASSSYYGTAYEQYF. The CDR3 DNA follows: TGTGCCAGCAGCTCATACTACGGGACAGCCTACGAGCAGTACTTC.